This TCR beta chain is from a study of blood T cell repertoires in COVID-19. The participants were between about 18 and 90 years old and came from under 25 US areas. Profiled with immunoSEQ multiplex PCR; TCRdb holds only in-frame clones, not every one. The sample has about 210,000 clones, approximately 88% seen once. Germline CDR1 KGHSY, CDR2 FQNENV. The CDR3 sequence is 14 residues long. The V segment lost 3 bases and the J segment 5 bases; nucleotides outside the gene matches: 6. Sequenced material: PBMCs or T cells enriched from blood (not recorded which). This chain joins TRBV16 and TRBJ1-1; 7 bases align to TRBD1. The receptor was derived from a woman aged 40-49 years with acute COVID-19. The CDR3 bases are TGTGCCAGCAGCCATACAGGGGCACGGACTGAAGCTTTCTTT. It encodes CASSHTGARTEAFF. Together with reference TRBV16 and TRBJ1-1, the CDR3 gives the full variable domain: GEEVAQTPKHLVRGEGQKAKLYCAPIKGHSYVFWYQQVLKNEFKFLISFQNENVFDETGMPKERFSAKCLPNSPCSLEIQATKLEDSAVYFCASSHTGARTEAFFGQGTRLTVV.